This T cell receptor (beta chain) derives from a study of blood T cell repertoires in COVID-19. TCRdb's table, derived via immunoSEQ multiplex PCR, lists solely in-frame clones and lacks some. The sample holds about 140,000 clones, 86% seen once. The ends were cut back, 8 bases at V and 1 base at J, with 16 bases in the middle. Germline assignment: CDR1 MDHEN and CDR2 SYDVKM. CDR3 length: 15 residues. The chain has TRBV28 and TRBJ2-3; D remains unclear. The sequenced material came from PBMCs or T cells enriched from blood (not recorded which). This receptor was obtained from a man between 50 and 59 years old who had recovered from COVID-19. The CDR3 DNA is TGTGCCAGCTGTTCCGTGCGGAGTTGCACAGATACGCAGTATTTT. It translates to CASCSVRSCTDTQYF.